Presented here are 29 T cell receptor beta chains from one specimen sequenced in a study of Graves' ophthalmopathy and Graves' hyperthyroidism. Amplified TCR beta CDR3 regions were obtained using RNA transcripts as template. Second-round multiplex PCR followed a first-round RT-PCR using HTBI primers. TCRdb used MiXCR to reprocess the multiplex PCR reads, holding one entry per CDR3 protein. The table includes 450,000 to 600,000 distinct CDR3 sequences, roughly 40% detected once. What was sequenced was peripheral blood or thyroid tissue (not recorded which). These receptors all come from an adult man with Graves' hyperthyroidism.

This clonotype was observed many times. This chain links TRBV25-1 with TRBJ2-2; D is undetermined. CDR1 and CDR2 from the germline V gene are MGHDK and SYGVNS. Trimming took off 7 bases at V and 1 base at J, with 7 bases between the two ends. This CDR3 is built from 13 residues. The CDR3 region is CASNSVNTGELFF. The CDR3 DNA reads as TGTGCCAGCAATAGTGTGAACACCGGGGAGCTGTTTTTT.

V is TRBV7-2 and J is TRBJ2-7, with 7 positions matching TRBD1. V shed 5 bases and J 2 bases; nucleotides not matched to a gene: 6. In germline, CDR1 is SGHTA, CDR2 FQGNSA. The CDR3 has 14 residues. CDR3 DNA: TGTGCCAGCAGCGATAGGACAGGTGCCTACGAGCAGTACTTC. It codes for CASSDRTGAYEQYF. The full variable domain, rest sourced from reference TRBV7-2 and TRBJ2-7, is GAGVSQSPSNKVTEKGKDVELRCDPISGHTALYWYRQSLGQGLEFLIYFQGNSAPDKSGLPSDRFSAERTGGSVSTLTIQRTQQEDSAVYLCASSDRTGAYEQYFGPGTRLTVT.

This clonotype was counted ten times or more. This rearrangement joins TRBV11-2 to TRBJ1-2; the D is unclear. Germline assignment: CDR1 SGHAT and CDR2 FQNNGV. This CDR3 has 14 residues. V shed 0 bases and J shed 6 bases, with 11 bases lying between them. CDR3 sequence: CASSLDAGVNGYTF. The CDR3 nucleotides are TGTGCCAGCAGCTTAGACGCGGGAGTTAATGGCTACACCTTC.

This clonotype was seen at least ten times. Here the CDR3 reads CASSMVSGSYGYTF. CDR3 DNA sequence: TGTGCCAGTAGTATGGTGTCGGGCTCCTATGGCTACACCTTC. The chain couples TRBV19 to TRBJ1-2; D gene uncertain. V lost 3 bases and J lost 4, with 12 bases in between. Germline CDR1 is LNHDA and CDR2 is SQIVND (reference sequence). The CDR3 covers 14 residues.

Regarding this clonotype: This may stem from a read error, because a much larger clone lies one nucleotide away. CDR3 amino acids: CASSHVPGDGTEAFF. The CDR3 nucleotides read TGTGCCAGCAGTCACGTTCCCGGCGATGGCACTGAAGCTTTCTTT. This rearrangement joins TRBV6-5 to TRBJ1-1; no reliable D call. V was shortened by 5 bases and J by 4 bases, with 17 bases between the two germline ends. CDR3 length equals 15 residues. The germline CDR1 and CDR2 sequences are MNHEY and SVGAGI.

The chain carries TRBV10-1 and TRBJ2-3, with 7 bases identical to TRBD2. Trimming removed 3 bases from V and 0 bases from J; junction bases left unmatched: 9. The CDR3 runs to 17 residues. The germline V gene encodes CDR1 WNHNN and CDR2 SYGVQD (reference sequence). The DNA for the CDR3 is TGCGCCAGCAGTGATCGGAGCGGGGACCGTAGCACAGATACGCAGTATTTT. It encodes CASSDRSGDRSTDTQYF.

This clonotype was counted between two and nine times. The J gene is TRBJ1-1, the V gene TRBV24-1, with a tentative D call TRBD1 (6 bases). CDR1 and CDR2 from the germline V gene are KGHDR and SFDVKD. The CDR3 totals 16 residues. V was shortened by 3 bases and J by 1 base, with 14 bases between the two germline ends. CDR3 in amino acids: CATSDPGQKRNTEAFF. The CDR3 coding sequence is TGTGCCACCAGTGATCCCGGACAGAAAAGGAACACTGAAGCTTTCTTT.

The CDR3 reads CAGEDPSYEQYF. The CDR3 DNA is TGTGCCGGCGAGGACCCTTCCTACGAGCAGTACTTC. This sequence joins TRBV7-9 and TRBJ2-7; D remains ambiguous. Germline-derived CDR1 and CDR2 are SEHNR and FQNEAQ (reference sequence). Between the trimmed V and J ends, which lost 11 bases and 1 base, there was a span of 12 bases. The CDR3 loop spans 12 amino acids.

As concerns this clonotype: This sequence may be a read error, since a much larger clone differs from it by one base. The chain is built from TRBV20-1 and TRBJ2-2, with 7 bases identical to TRBD1. This CDR3 is built from 15 residues. Germline CDR1 reads DFQATT; CDR2 reads SNEGSKA (reference sequence). V was clipped by 5 bases and J by 3 bases; unmatched bases: 9. The CDR3 loop reads CSAFDRDSHTGELFF. The CDR3 region has the DNA TGCAGTGCTTTCGACCGGGACAGCCACACCGGGGAGCTGTTTTTT.

Ten or more counts support this clonotype. The chain employs TRBV3-1 and TRBJ2-2; D may be TRBD1 (5 bases). V was shortened by 3 bases and J by 6 bases, with 5 bases between the two germline ends. Germline V CDR1 and CDR2: LGHDT, YNNKEL (reference sequence). The CDR3 has 12 residues. Written as DNA, the CDR3 is TGTGCCAGCAGCCAGGGGCCCGGGGAGCTGTTTTTT. It translates to CASSQGPGELFF.

About this clonotype itself: This likely comes from a read error, as the CDR3 has no conserved phenylalanine or tryptophan at its end. The chain links TRBV10-2 to TRBJ2-7; 9 bases agree with TRBD1. The CDR3 is 13 residues long. Germline-derived CDR1 and CDR2 are WSHSY and SAAADI. V gave up 6 bases and J gave up 5 bases; unmatched junction bases: 5. The CDR3 protein is CASRGGTGNEQYL. Here the CDR3 DNA reads TGCGCCAGCAGGGGGGGGACAGGGAACGAGCAGTACCTC.

The chain combines TRBV7-2 with TRBJ2-2; TRBD1 matches 7 bases. The V gene's germline CDR1 is SGHTA and CDR2 FQGNSA. Trimming cost V 1 base and J 4 bases; bases outside gene matches: 6. There are 16 residues in the CDR3. The CDR3 DNA sequence: TGTGCCAGCAGCTTAGTTCCGGGACAGCGCACCGGGGAGCTGTTTTTT. Protein sequence: CASSLVPGQRTGELFF. The complete variable domain, with remaining parts taken from reference TRBV7-2 and TRBJ2-2, reads GAGVSQSPSNKVTEKGKDVELRCDPISGHTALYWYRQSLGQGLEFLIYFQGNSAPDKSGLPSDRFSAERTGGSVSTLTIQRTQQEDSAVYLCASSLVPGQRTGELFFGEGSRLTVL.

As concerns this clonotype: A much larger clone is a single base away; this may be a read error. This likely comes from a read error, as the CDR3 has no conserved phenylalanine or tryptophan at its end. The chain couples TRBV12-3 or TRBV12-4 to TRBJ1-2; weak D call: TRBD1 (5 bases). Trimming took 8 bases from V and 4 from J, leaving 14 bases between them. This CDR3 contains 13 residues. In nucleotides, the CDR3 is TGTGCCAGCGGACCCGGGGCAGGCTATGGCTACACCTCC. Protein: CASGPGAGYGYTS.

The chain joins TRBV7-9 to TRBJ1-5, with 9 bases fitting TRBD1. Germline trimming cut 5 bases from V and 3 bases from J; bases unmatched to any gene: 5. The CDR3 runs 15 residues. Germline-derived CDR1 and CDR2 are SEHNR and FQNEAQ (reference sequence). CDR3: CASSGGTGSNQPQHF. The DNA of the CDR3 is TGTGCCAGCAGCGGGGGGACAGGGTCCAATCAGCCCCAGCATTTT. Drawing the rest from reference TRBV7-9 and TRBJ1-5, the complete variable domain is DTGVSQNPRHKITKRGQNVTFRCDPISEHNRLYWYRQTLGQGPEFLTYFQNEAQLEKSRLLSDRFSAERPKGSFSTLEIQRTEQGDSAMYLCASSGGTGSNQPQHFGDGTRLSIL.

V and J are TRBV7-2 and TRBJ2-7; possible D gene TRBD1, 5 bases. Germline CDR1 SGHTA, CDR2 FQGNSA. This CDR3 region has 14 residues. With 1 base removed from V and 2 bases from J, the gap between germline ends came to 9 bases. The CDR3 is CASSLGGPAYEQYF. DNA for the CDR3: TGTGCCAGCAGCTTAGGGGGCCCCGCCTACGAGCAGTACTTC.

This chain connects TRBV25-1 to TRBJ1-1, with 11 bases lining up with TRBD1. The CDR3 runs 15 residues. Looked up from germline, CDR1 is MGHDK and CDR2 is SYGVNS. V dropped 7 bases and J dropped 4; count of bases not matched to a gene: 8. CDR3 in amino acids: CASIPGQGGSTEAFF. The CDR3 DNA reads as TGTGCCAGCATCCCGGGACAGGGGGGCAGCACTGAAGCTTTCTTT.

This chain links TRBV15 with TRBJ1-4; D is unresolved. Germline V gene lookup returns CDR1 LNHNV and CDR2 YYDKDF (reference sequence). V was pared by 2 bases and J by 4 bases, with 11 bases between. The CDR3 is made up of 15 amino acids. DNA for the CDR3: TGTGCCACCAGCAGACCCGGCTATAGTAATGAAAAACTGTTTTTT. Amino acids: CATSRPGYSNEKLFF.

The rearrangement joins TRBV20-1 to TRBJ2-5, with D maybe TRBD1 (5 bases). V was trimmed by 7 bases and J by 4 bases, leaving 22 bases between them. The CDR3 has 15 amino acids. Germline CDR1 reads DFQATT; CDR2 reads SNEGSKA (reference sequence). The CDR3: CSVPAGSWGPETQYF. In DNA form, the CDR3 reads TGCAGTGTCCCGGCCGGGTCATGGGGCCCAGAGACCCAGTACTTC.

This clonotype was recorded a few times. The chain combines TRBV3-1 with TRBJ1-5; perhaps TRBD1 as D (5 bases). In germline, CDR1 is LGHDT, CDR2 YNNKEL (reference sequence). This CDR3 is built from 15 residues. The V end lost 0 bases, the J end lost 4 bases, and 10 bases lay between the germline ends. Here the CDR3 DNA reads TGTGCCAGCAGCCAAGACGGGGGGAGGAATCAGCCCCAGCATTTT. Encoded protein: CASSQDGGRNQPQHF.

This clonotype has only a few counts. The V and J genes are TRBV6-2 or TRBV6-3 and TRBJ2-5; no firm D call. This CDR3 spans 15 amino acids. CDR1 is MNHEY and CDR2 is SVGEGT in the germline V gene. V lost 2 bases and J lost 0, with 10 bases in between. In DNA form, the CDR3 reads TGTGCCAGCAGTTACCCCGGAGAATACCAAGAGACCCAGTACTTC. Protein product: CASSYPGEYQETQYF.

This sequence joins TRBV7-9 and TRBJ2-7, with TRBD1 as a possible D gene (6 bases). CDR3 length equals 14 residues. V was shortened by 6 bases and J by 3 bases, with 15 bases between the two germline ends. Germline-derived CDR1 and CDR2 are SEHNR and FQNEAQ (reference sequence). The CDR3 DNA is TGTGCCAGCAGTTCGGTGGGACAAAGCTACGAGCAGTACTTC. Translated: CASSSVGQSYEQYF.

This clonotype appeared many times. The chain employs TRBV20-1 and TRBJ2-5; D remains unclear. This CDR3 has 13 residues. CDR1 is DFQATT, CDR2 SNEGSKA, per germline (reference sequence). With 0 bases removed from V and 0 bases from J, the gap between germline ends came to 5 bases. The CDR3 is CSARDSNQETQYF. CDR3 nucleotides: TGCAGTGCTAGAGACTCAAACCAAGAGACCCAGTACTTC.

This clonotype was detected many times. J is TRBJ2-7 and V is TRBV2; TRBD2 is a possible D gene (5 bases). Per germline, CDR1 SNHLY and CDR2 FYNNEI. This CDR3 comprises 14 residues. V was pared by 4 bases and J by 4 bases, with 14 bases between. This CDR3 is CASSGLRGSYEQYF. The DNA for the CDR3 is TGTGCCAGCAGTGGGCTCCGAGGGTCATACGAGCAGTACTTC.

This clonotype was seen ten or more times. The chain combines TRBV7-8 with TRBJ1-5, with unresolved D. Trimming took off 0 bases at V and 5 bases at J, with 11 bases between the two ends. The CDR3 covers 15 residues. Germline V CDR1 and CDR2: SGHVS, FQNEAQ. The CDR3 here is CASSLAPQTDQPQHF. The CDR3 bases are TGTGCCAGCAGCTTAGCCCCTCAGACGGATCAGCCCCAGCATTTT.

The chain is built from TRBV29-1 and TRBJ2-5; D perhaps matches TRBD2 (7 bases). The CDR3 is made up of 14 amino acids. The germline V gene has CDR1 SQVTM and CDR2 ANQGSEA. Trimming took off 5 bases at V and 4 bases at J, with 17 bases between the two ends. CDR3 nucleotides: TGCAGCGTTACCGGAGGGGGGGCGGGAGAGACCCAGTACTTC. Translation gives CSVTGGGAGETQYF.

This rearrangement joins TRBV9 to TRBJ2-7; D perhaps matches TRBD2 (6 bases). The CDR3 sequence is 15 residues long. CDR1 is SGDLS and CDR2 is YYNGEE in the germline V gene. Trimming removed 0 bases at V and 2 bases at J, with 12 bases between. The CDR3 region has the DNA TGTGCCAGCAGCGTAGGGGGACTTCAGGCCTACGAGCAGTACTTC. Protein sequence: CASSVGGLQAYEQYF.

The chain couples TRBV7-9 to TRBJ2-7; 11 nucleotides align to TRBD1. Near its end, the DNA agrees better with TRBJ2-1, so the J call may be wrong. The CDR3 totals 15 residues. CDR1 and CDR2 (germline): SEHNR, FQNEAQ (reference sequence). CDR3 region: CASSRTGGKYNEQFF. The CDR3 DNA reads as TGTGCCAGCAGCAGGACAGGGGGCAAGTACAATGAGCAGTTCTTC.

As concerns this clonotype: An end of the junction differs from the germline gene, which may be a read error. The chain is built from TRBV2 and TRBJ1-1; a possible D gene is TRBD1 (6 bases). Germline V gene lookup returns CDR1 SNHLY and CDR2 FYNNEI. The CDR3 extends over 16 amino acids. CDR3 region: CASSSRPGGGNTEAFF. For the CDR3, the DNA is TGTGCCAGCAGCTCCAGACCTGGGGGCGGGAACACTGAGGCTTTCTTT.

This clonotype showed up many times. The rearrangement links TRBV12-3 or TRBV12-4 to TRBJ1-6; 8 bases map to TRBD1. V shed 6 bases and J 5 bases; nucleotides not matched to a gene: 6. There are 15 residues in the CDR3. This CDR3 is CASRDRDGHNSPLHF. The CDR3 DNA follows: TGTGCCAGCAGGGACAGGGACGGCCATAATTCACCCCTCCACTTT.